Listed below are T cell receptor beta chains from one sample, sequenced in a study of blood T cell repertoires in COVID-19. Profiled with immunoSEQ multiplex PCR; TCRdb holds only in-frame clones, not every one. The sample has under 350,000 clones; roughly 86% are singletons. The sample was peripheral blood. These receptors all stem from a man aged 18-30 years with active or convalescent COVID-19. CDR3s include the opening cysteine and the closing phenylalanine or tryptophan. D genes are given only for firm matches. Clone size is stated in some rows and not others, as once, few, many or a class when expanded.

j_call | d_call | v_call | clone_size | cdr3_aa | cdr3_nt
TRBJ1-2 | TRBD1 | TRBV3-1/TRBV3-2 | few | CASSQEDRGVYGYTF | TGTGCCAGCAGCCAAGAGGACAGGGGCGTCTATGGCTACACCTTC
TRBJ2-1 | . | TRBV4-1 | . | CASSPGGELPFF | TGCGCCAGCAGCCCCGGGGGAGAGCTCCCGTTCTTC
TRBJ1-5 | . | TRBV30 | . | CAWSFYSNQPQHF | TGTGCCTGGAGTTTTTATAGCAATCAGCCCCAGCATTTT
TRBJ2-7 | TRBD2 | TRBV12-3/TRBV12-4 | . | CASTRAGSEQYF | TGTGCCAGCACCCGAGCGGGGTCCGAGCAGTACTTC
TRBJ2-3 | . | TRBV10-3 | . | CAISESGDTQYF | TGTGCCATCAGTGAGTCGGGCGATACGCAGTATTTT
TRBJ2-7 | . | TRBV29-1 | . | CSARSGDEQYF | TGCAGCGCCCGGTCCGGTGACGAGCAGTACTTC
TRBJ1-5 | . | TRBV12-5 | once | CASDTGIHQPQHF | TGTGCTAGTGATACAGGAATACATCAGCCCCAGCATTTT
TRBJ2-3 | . | TRBV7-2 | . | CASSWVGGASTDTQYF | TGTGCCAGCAGCTGGGTCGGTGGGGCTAGCACAGATACGCAGTATTTT
TRBJ2-1 | . | TRBV5-1 | . | CASSLALAINEQFF | TGCGCCAGCAGCTTGGCCCTAGCAATCAATGAGCAGTTCTTC
TRBJ1-6 | TRBD1 | TRBV9 | . | CASNRDPDRSPLHF | TGTGCCAGCAACCGGGACCCGGACAGGTCACCCCTCCACTTT
TRBJ2-7 | TRBD2 | TRBV12-3/TRBV12-4 | . | CASSSSGPLEQYF | TGTGCCAGCAGTTCTAGCGGACCTCTCGAGCAGTACTTC
TRBJ1-5 | . | TRBV18 | . | CASSPPSQGNQPQHF | TGTGCCAGCTCACCACCTAGTCAGGGAAATCAGCCCCAGCATTTT
TRBJ2-7 | TRBD2 | TRBV9 | . | CASSAEGLGWNEQYF | TGTGCCAGCAGTGCCGAGGGACTAGGATGGAACGAGCAGTACTTC
TRBJ1-5 | . | TRBV3-1/TRBV3-2 | once | CASSQGRGGQPQHF | TGTGCCAGCAGCCAAGGTAGGGGCGGTCAGCCCCAGCATTTT
TRBJ2-3 | TRBD1 | TRBV5-1 | . | CASSFKGQTTDTQYF | TGCGCCAGCAGCTTCAAGGGACAGACCACAGATACGCAGTATTTT
TRBJ1-1 | . | TRBV5-5 | . | CASSLALRSGTEAFF | TGTGCCAGCAGCTTGGCCTTACGATCAGGGACTGAAGCTTTCTTT
TRBJ2-2 | TRBD1 | TRBV24-1 | . | CATAPGQTYTGELFF | TGTGCCACAGCACCGGGACAGACTTACACCGGGGAGCTGTTTTTT
TRBJ2-3 | . | TRBV6-5 | once | CASSYSRRADTQYF | TGTGCCAGCAGTTACTCGAGGCGGGCAGATACGCAGTATTTT
TRBJ2-3 | . | TRBV7-9 | once | CASSWGLADSDTQYF | TGTGCCAGCAGCTGGGGGCTAGCGGATTCAGATACGCAGTATTTT
TRBJ2-7 | . | TRBV7-2 | . | CASSKQGGDYEQYF | TGTGCCAGCAGCAAACAGGGTGGGGACTACGAGCAGTACTTC
TRBJ2-5 | . | TRBV14 | . | CASSPRTVFQETQYF | TGTGCCAGCAGCCCTCGGACAGTCTTTCAAGAGACCCAGTACTTC
TRBJ2-5 | . | TRBV7-9 | . | CASSLGQMEETQYF | TGTGCCAGCAGCTTAGGACAGATGGAAGAGACCCAGTACTTC
TRBJ1-1 | . | TRBV19 | . | CASSIVTENTEAFF | TGTGCCAGTAGTATAGTAACAGAGAACACTGAAGCTTTCTTT
TRBJ1-2 | TRBD1 | TRBV3-1/TRBV3-2 | . | CASSQGTGRYTF | TGTGCCAGCAGCCAAGGGACAGGGCGTTACACCTTC
TRBJ2-3 | TRBD1 | TRBV9 | . | CASSAGTGPQDTQYF | TGTGCCAGCAGCGCCGGGACAGGGCCTCAAGATACGCAGTATTTT
TRBJ2-1 | TRBD1 | TRBV18 | few | CASSDPTGGRQFF | TGTGCCAGCTCAGACCCTACAGGGGGTCGGCAGTTCTTC
TRBJ2-2 | . | TRBV7-9 | . | CASSRAWGQRDTGELFF | TGTGCCAGCAGCCGAGCGTGGGGGCAGAGGGACACCGGGGAGCTGTTTTTT
TRBJ1-5 | . | TRBV6-1 | few | CASSEGAEPQHF | TGTGCCAGCAGTGAAGGCGCTGAGCCCCAGCATTTT
TRBJ2-1 | TRBD2 | TRBV9 | . | CASSVGVKQGLVPYEQFF | TGTGCCAGCAGCGTAGGAGTCAAGCAGGGACTAGTGCCCTATGAGCAGTTCTTC
TRBJ1-5 | TRBD1 | TRBV28 | . | CASSPTGTGQPQHF | TGTGCCAGCAGCCCGACAGGGACGGGTCAGCCCCAGCATTTT
TRBJ1-4 | TRBD1 | TRBV7-9 | . | CASSLGRDRVRKLFF | TGTGCCAGCAGCTTAGGCCGGGACAGGGTCCGAAAACTGTTTTTT
TRBJ2-5 | . | TRBV12-1 | once | CASSLARQETQYF | TGTGCCAGCAGCTTGGCCCGACAAGAGACCCAGTACTTC
TRBJ1-1 | . | TRBV2 | . | CASSEYRQMNTEAFF | TGTGCCAGCAGTGAATATCGCCAGATGAACACTGAAGCTTTCTTT
TRBJ2-2 | . | TRBV30 | . | CAWRQTGSGELFF | TGTGCCTGGAGACAGACAGGTTCCGGGGAGCTGTTTTTT
TRBJ2-7 | . | TRBV4-3 | once | CASSQDFRGSYEQYF | TGCGCCAGCAGCCAGGACTTTCGTGGGTCCTACGAGCAGTACTTC
TRBJ1-3 | . | TRBV5-1 | once | CASSLTSGDTIYF | TGCGCCAGCAGCTTAACGTCCGGGGACACCATATATTTT
TRBJ1-1 | TRBD1 | TRBV5-8 | few | CASSVGVRTGDDAFF | TGTGCCAGCAGCGTGGGGGTCCGGACAGGGGACGATGCTTTCTTT
TRBJ1-2 | TRBD1 | TRBV6-5 | . | CASSPDRVDGYTF | TGTGCCAGCAGCCCCGACAGGGTGGATGGCTACACCTTC
TRBJ2-7 | TRBD1 | TRBV27 | . | CASSPGQTLYEQYF | TGTGCCAGCAGTCCGGGACAGACACTCTACGAGCAGTACTTC
TRBJ1-5 | . | TRBV2 | few | CASSEPAGGPQHF | TGTGCCAGCAGTGAACCGGCAGGAGGGCCCCAGCATTTT